Listed below are T cell receptor beta chains from one sample, sequenced in a study of cytomegalovirus exposure and HLA in healthy donors. Repertoires were generated with immunoSEQ multiplex PCR, while TCRdb's copy carries only in-frame clones and drops some. The sample carries approximately 170,000 clones, 80% recorded once. The source material was PBMCs. These receptors originate from a male donor in good health and CMV-seronegative. Each CDR3 is given with its conserved first and last residue. D genes are given only for firm matches. Some rows have no size entry. The others give once, few or many, or a class for an expanded clone.

. | TRBJ1-2 | TRBV5-1 | . | TGCGCCAGCTGGGGGACAACTAACTATGGCTACACCTTC | CASWGTTNYGYTF
TRBD2 | TRBJ2-1 | TRBV10-2 | . | TGCGCCAGCAGTGGGAGCGGGGGGTCATACAATGAGCAGTTCTTC | CASSGSGGSYNEQFF
TRBD1 | TRBJ2-3 | TRBV5-1 | . | TGCGCCAGCAGCTTACAGGGGGCGGGCACAGATACGCAGTATTTT | CASSLQGAGTDTQYF
. | TRBJ1-6 | TRBV11-3 | . | TGTGCCAGCAGCTTGCCCGATTTTGTTAGTTCACCCCTCCACTTT | CASSLPDFVSSPLHF
TRBD1 | TRBJ2-1 | TRBV7-9 | . | TGTGCCAGCGGACAGGGCACGTCCTACAATGAGCAGTTCTTC | CASGQGTSYNEQFF
. | TRBJ2-3 | TRBV9 | once | TGTGCCAGCAGCCGCCCGGGGACTCACTTTACAGATACGCAGTATTTT | CASSRPGTHFTDTQYF
. | TRBJ2-5 | TRBV7-2 | . | TGTGCCAGCAGCTTAGGGCGACAGGTTGACCAGTACTTC | CASSLGRQVDQYF
. | TRBJ1-5 | TRBV28 | . | TGTGCCAGCAGGTTGCCCGCGGTGGGCAATCAGCCCCAGCATTTT | CASRLPAVGNQPQHF
TRBD2 | TRBJ2-1 | TRBV4-1 | . | TGCGCCAGCAGCCAAGGTGTAACTAGCGGGGTACACAATGAGCAGTTCTTC | CASSQGVTSGVHNEQFF
TRBD1 | TRBJ2-3 | TRBV6-1 | . | TGTGCCAGCGCGGACAGGAACACAGATACGCAGTATTTT | CASADRNTDTQYF
TRBD1 | TRBJ1-2 | TRBV29-1 | . | TGCAGCGTTGACCCCCCACAGGGGCTTCATGGCTACACCTTC | CSVDPPQGLHGYTF
. | TRBJ1-1 | TRBV28 | . | TGTGCCAGCAGTTTGTCTCCAGGGGCAGTCGTAATGATTGAAGCTTTCTTT | CASSLSPGAVVMIEAFF
. | TRBJ2-6 | TRBV5-4 | . | TGTGCCAGCAGCTTCCGAGGACAGAGCTCTGGGGCCAACGTCCTGACTTTC | CASSFRGQSSGANVLTF
TRBD1 | TRBJ1-4 | TRBV7-2 | . | TGTGCCAGCACCCGACAGGGCAATGAAAAACTGTTTTTT | CASTRQGNEKLFF
. | TRBJ1-5 | TRBV6-1 | once | TGTGCCAGCAGAAGTGAGGGAACTTGGCAGCCCCAGCATTTT | CASRSEGTWQPQHF
TRBD2 | TRBJ2-5 | TRBV19 | . | TGTGCCAGTAGTAGATCTAGCGGGGGGTTGTCAGAGACCCAGTACTTC | CASSRSSGGLSETQYF
TRBD1 | TRBJ1-1 | TRBV13 | . | TGTGCCAGCAGTTGGACAGGGGGCTTGGGGGACACTGAAGCTTTCTTT | CASSWTGGLGDTEAFF
TRBD1 | TRBJ2-7 | TRBV7-9 | . | TGTGCCAGCAGCTCTCGGACAGGGGGCGCTTTATACGAGCAGTACTTC | CASSSRTGGALYEQYF
TRBD2 | TRBJ2-7 | TRBV6-6 | . | TGTGCCAGCAGCACCTCTAGCGGACTCTCCTACGAGCAGTACTTC | CASSTSSGLSYEQYF
TRBD1 | TRBJ1-2 | TRBV5-1 | . | TGCGCCAGCGGAACAGGGGGCGGCTATGGCTACACCTTC | CASGTGGGYGYTF
. | TRBJ2-7 | TRBV5-6 | once | TGTGCCAGCAGCCGGTATGGGGGCGCCGGTGCCGAGCAGTACTTC | CASSRYGGAGAEQYF
TRBD1 | TRBJ1-2 | TRBV18 | . | TGTGCCAGCTCACCACAAGACAGGGGGGCATATGGCTACACCTTC | CASSPQDRGAYGYTF
. | TRBJ2-7 | TRBV27 | . | TGTGCCAGCAGTGCCCGATTGAGGGCAGGGGAATCCTACGAGCAGTACTTC | CASSARLRAGESYEQYF
TRBD1 | TRBJ1-1 | TRBV2 | once | TGTGCCAGCAGTGTGACGACCAGGGGGTTCTTT | CASSVTTRGFF
TRBD1 | TRBJ1-1 | TRBV5-1 | . | TGCGCCAGCAGCTCGGGACAGGGGGTATACACTGAAGCTTTCTTT | CASSSGQGVYTEAFF
TRBD1 | TRBJ2-5 | TRBV7-9 | . | TGTGCCAGCAGCCACCGGGACAGGGGTCAAGAGACCCAGTACTTC | CASSHRDRGQETQYF
TRBD2 | TRBJ2-1 | TRBV11-3 | . | TGTGCCAGCAGCTTAGAAAGCGGGGGGACCTACAATGAGCAGTTCTTC | CASSLESGGTYNEQFF
. | TRBJ1-5 | TRBV18 | . | TGTGCCAGCTCACCACCCTCCGGGAATCAGCCCCAGCATTTT | CASSPPSGNQPQHF
TRBD1 | TRBJ1-1 | TRBV6-5 | . | TGTGCCAGCAGGGCGGACAGGGGGAGAACTGAAGCTTTCTTT | CASRADRGRTEAFF
TRBD2 | TRBJ2-3 | TRBV4-1 | few | TGCGCCAGCAGCCAGCCGACTAGCTATGGTACGCAGTATTTT | CASSQPTSYGTQYF
TRBD1 | TRBJ2-7 | TRBV6-5 | . | TGTGCCAGCAAACCGACAGGGGGCTGGATCGAGCAGTACTTC | CASKPTGGWIEQYF
. | TRBJ1-2 | TRBV27 | once | TGTGCCAGCAGCGCTAGGGGGGGCTCCTATGGCTACACCTTC | CASSARGGSYGYTF
. | TRBJ1-1 | TRBV30 | . | TGTGCCTGGAGTGTGATAGTAGAAGCTTTCTTT | CAWSVIVEAFF
. | TRBJ2-3 | TRBV6-5 | . | TGTGCCAGCAGTTACAGCGAGGCATATACGCAGTATTTT | CASSYSEAYTQYF
. | TRBJ2-7 | TRBV2 | . | TGTGCCAGCAGGGGCTGGACAGCACCCTACGAGCAGTACTTC | CASRGWTAPYEQYF
. | TRBJ1-1 | TRBV4-3 | . | TGCGCCAGCAGCCAAGTTTTCGGGGGCACTGAAGCTTTCTTT | CASSQVFGGTEAFF
. | TRBJ1-1 | TRBV2 | few | TGTGCCAGCAGTGGACAGATGAACACTGAAGCTTTCTTT | CASSGQMNTEAFF
. | TRBJ2-1 | TRBV10-3 | . | TGTGCCATCAGTGAGGCACCTGGGGGAGGGTTCTTC | CAISEAPGGGFF
TRBD1 | TRBJ1-4 | TRBV9 | . | TGTGCCAGCAGCGCAGGACAGGGACTTAATGAAAAACTGTTTTTT | CASSAGQGLNEKLFF
TRBD2 | TRBJ2-7 | TRBV7-9 | . | TGTGCCAGCCTACCGTACGGGGGGAACGAGCAGTACTTC | CASLPYGGNEQYF
TRBD2 | TRBJ2-3 | TRBV11-2 | . | TGTGCCAGCAGCTCTCGGGGGGGGCCTAGCACAGATACGCAGTATTTT | CASSSRGGPSTDTQYF
. | TRBJ1-3 | TRBV9 | . | TGTGCCAGCAGCGTAGGGCCACAGGGTTCTGGAAACACCATATATTTT | CASSVGPQGSGNTIYF
. | TRBJ1-4 | TRBV5-4 | few | TGTGCCAGCAGCTTGGCGGGGAGTCTTCGAAATGAAAAACTGTTTTTT | CASSLAGSLRNEKLFF
TRBD1 | TRBJ2-3 | TRBV5-4 | . | TGTGCCAGCAGTATAGGACAGGGCGCAGATACGCAGTATTTT | CASSIGQGADTQYF